This T cell receptor (beta chain) was captured by sequencing in a study of T cell responses to AZD1222 COVID-19 vaccine. Study-wide points: Just a handful of AZD1222 recipients tested seropositive at baseline.

The data were produced by immunoSEQ multiplex PCR, yet TCRdb's version contains in-frame clones alone and is incomplete. The table lists around 160,000 clones, 75% to 95% of them singletons. The length of the CDR3 is 11 residues. V was clipped by 10 bases and J by 9 bases; unmatched bases: 5. CDR1 is MNHEY, CDR2 SVGAGI, per germline. On this clone: No antigen is known for it.

The TCR comes from an adult in good health. The sample was peripheral blood, taken on day 0 of MenACWY control vaccination. The rearrangement uses TRBV6-5 and TRBJ2-1; 8 bases are shared with TRBD2. The CDR3 spells CATTGGVEQFF. DNA for the CDR3: TGTGCCACCACGGGAGGGGTTGAGCAGTTCTTC.